The 26 T cell receptor beta chains reported below all come from one sample, sequenced in a study of beta chain features in type 1 diabetes. Overall study findings and caveats: Shorter TCRB CDR3s, moderately but significantly so, were found in Type 1 diabetes patients in all four CD4+ subsets.

For these TCRs, the target antigens are not known. TCRB transcripts that were expressed got sequenced, as all of the isolated RNA had been reverse transcribed. The data were produced by immunoSEQ multiplex PCR, yet TCRdb's version contains in-frame clones alone and is incomplete. The profile shows 630,000 or so clones, more than 13% of them singletons. The sample consisted of naive CD4+ T cells from blood. The receptor set was obtained from a young man with type 1 diabetes.

The V and J genes are TRBV27 and TRBJ2-3; D is undetermined. The CDR3 is made up of 13 amino acids. Germline-derived CDR1 and CDR2 are MNHEY and SMNVEV (reference sequence). With 7 bases removed from V and 0 bases from J, the gap between germline ends came to 8 bases. The CDR3 sequence: CASKIASTDTQYF. CDR3 in DNA: TGTGCCAGCAAAATTGCCAGCACAGATACGCAGTATTTT.

This sequence joins TRBV11-2 and TRBJ2-1; D may correspond to TRBD1 or TRBD2 (5 bases each). CDR1 SGHAT and CDR2 FQNNGV come from the germline V gene. The CDR3 is made up of 16 amino acids. Trimming took off 0 bases at V and 8 bases at J, with 17 bases between the two ends. The CDR3 region is CASSLDFWGGGYEQFF. The CDR3 nucleotides read TGTGCCAGCAGCTTAGACTTCTGGGGCGGAGGATATGAGCAGTTCTTC.

This clone was detected a few times. The chain links TRBV28 to TRBJ2-1; 8 bases are a match to TRBD1. Germline trimming cut 3 bases from V and 6 bases from J; bases unmatched to any gene: 7. The V gene's germline CDR1 is MDHEN and CDR2 SYDVKM. CDR3 length: 15 residues. The chain's CDR3 is CASSFAGTGSNEQFF. The CDR3 bases are TGTGCCAGCAGTTTCGCGGGGACAGGTAGCAATGAGCAGTTCTTC.

The chain has TRBV6-5 and TRBJ1-2; D gene uncertain. This CDR3 is 14 amino acids long. V was pared by 2 bases and J by 6 bases, with 13 bases between. Germline CDR1 is MNHEY and CDR2 is SVGAGI. This CDR3 reads CASSYIREADGYTF. CDR3 DNA sequence: TGTGCCAGCAGTTACATCCGGGAGGCGGATGGCTACACCTTC.

J is TRBJ2-7 and V is TRBV19, with D unresolved. There are 16 residues in the CDR3. Germline lookup yields CDR1 LNHDA and CDR2 SQIVND (reference sequence). Trimming shortened V by 5 bases and J by 2 bases, and 19 bases separated the two germline ends. The CDR3 DNA reads as TGTGCCAGTAGTTTGGCAGCCGACTGGTCCACCTACGAGCAGTACTTC. Translated, it gives CASSLAADWSTYEQYF.

The rearrangement joins TRBV7-2 to TRBJ1-6, with D unresolved. V lost 4 bases and J 4 bases, leaving 11 bases between the germline ends. The CDR3 is 15 amino acids. Per germline, CDR1 SGHTA and CDR2 FQGNSA. CDR3 residues: CASSSLERYNSPLHF. CDR3 DNA sequence: TGTGCCAGCAGCTCCCTCGAGAGATATAATTCACCCCTCCACTTT.

The gene calls are TRBV28 and TRBJ2-7; D is perhaps TRBD1 (5 bases). Germline V CDR1 and CDR2: MDHEN, SYDVKM. The V and J ends lost 4 bases and 3 bases respectively, with 10 bases between them. CDR3 size: 13 residues. CDR3 sequence (DNA): TGTGCCAGCAGTTCCTTGACAGTCTACGAGCAGTACTTC. It encodes CASSSLTVYEQYF.

The chain links TRBV5-1 to TRBJ2-7, with 10 bases identical to TRBD2. CDR1 is SGHRS and CDR2 is YFSETQ in the germline V gene. The length of the CDR3 is 16 residues. After removal of 4 bases from V and 0 bases from J, the junction contained 7 bases not matched to a gene. CDR3 sequence: CASSTSGTSVSYEQYF. In DNA form, the CDR3 reads TGCGCCAGCAGCACCTCCGGGACTAGCGTCTCCTACGAGCAGTACTTC. Using reference TRBV5-1 and TRBJ2-7 for the parts outside the CDR3, the full variable domain is KAGVTQTPRYLIKTRGQQVTLSCSPISGHRSVSWYQQTPGQGLQFLFEYFSETQRNKGNFPGRFSGRQFSNSRSEMNVSTLELGDSALYLCASSTSGTSVSYEQYFGPGTRLTVT.

This clone was recorded a few times. The chain combines TRBV7-2 with TRBJ2-1; the D gene is possibly TRBD2 (5 bases). V was shortened by 3 bases and J by 6 bases, with 9 bases between the two germline ends. In germline, CDR1 is SGHTA, CDR2 FQGNSA. The CDR3 spans 13 residues. The DNA for the CDR3 is TGTGCCAGCAGCTTTGCGGAGGTCAATGAGCAGTTCTTC. It specifies CASSFAEVNEQFF.

This chain uses TRBV25-1 with TRBJ2-5, with TRBD2 matching 11 bases. V lost 7 bases, J lost 3 bases, and 4 bases stayed unmatched. Per germline, CDR1 MGHDK and CDR2 SYGVNS. The CDR3 totals 14 residues. DNA of the CDR3: TGTGCCAGCACTGGGACTAGCGGTAAAGAGACCCAGTACTTC. It specifies CASTGTSGKETQYF.

On this clone itself: The sample contains more than one DNA sequence encoding this CDR3. The chain uses TRBV7-2 and TRBJ2-3; unclear D gene. Trimming left V 1 base short and J 6 bases short, with 5 bases between. There are 12 residues in the CDR3. Germline V gives CDR1 SGHTA, CDR2 FQGNSA. The CDR3 nucleotides read TGTGCCAGCAGCTTAGATTCGGATACGCAGTATTTT. Its translation is CASSLDSDTQYF.

The gene calls are TRBV30 and TRBJ1-2; weak D call: TRBD1 (5 bases). CDR3 size: 11 residues. CDR1 GTSNPN and CDR2 SVGIG come from the germline V gene (reference sequence). V lost 5 bases, J lost 4 bases, and 8 bases lay in between. The CDR3 nucleotides read TGTGCCTGGGCCAGGGCCTATGGCTACACCTTC. Its translation: CAWARAYGYTF.

This rearrangement joins TRBV7-2 to TRBJ1-2; D unresolved. Germline V lookup: CDR1 SGHTA, CDR2 FQGNSA. This CDR3 is built from 12 residues. The V and J ends lost 5 bases and 10 bases respectively, with 14 bases between them. CDR3 sequence: CASSPLTGFYTF. In nucleotides, the CDR3 is TGTGCCAGCAGCCCCTTGACCGGATTCTACACCTTC.

This clone has a handful of counts. This chain joins TRBV28 and TRBJ2-6, with TRBD1 matching over 10 bases. CDR3 length: 17 amino acids. CDR1 is MDHEN, CDR2 SYDVKM, per germline. With 6 bases clipped from V and 1 base from J, the junction kept 6 bases outside the gene matches. Written as DNA, the CDR3 is TGTGCCAGCAGGCCTGACAGGGGGCTGTCTGGGGCCAACGTCCTGACTTTC. This translates into CASRPDRGLSGANVLTF.

This clone has more than one count but fewer than ten. This chain uses TRBV11-2 with TRBJ2-6; D is unresolved. V was cut by 1 base and J by 2 bases, with 0 bases left in between. This CDR3 comprises 13 residues. Germline assignment: CDR1 SGHAT and CDR2 FQNNGV. CDR3 loop: CASSLAGANVLTF. As DNA, the CDR3 is TGTGCCAGCAGCTTAGCTGGGGCCAACGTCCTGACTTTC.

This sequence joins TRBV28 and TRBJ1-3; TRBD1 aligns across 7 bases. The germline V gene encodes CDR1 MDHEN and CDR2 SYDVKM. J lost 4 bases, V lost 10 bases, and 13 bases had no gene match. CDR3 length equals 15 residues. The CDR3 loop is CATLGGTGAGNTIYF. The CDR3 nucleotides read TGTGCCACCCTGGGGGGTACAGGGGCCGGAAACACCATATATTTT.

In its sample, this clone was seen a few times. The CDR3 DNA is TGTGCCAGCAGTTCGAGGGCTGCGGGGGTTTACAATGAGCAGTTCTTC. Its translation is CASSSRAAGVYNEQFF. The rearrangement uses TRBV6-5 and TRBJ2-1, with 7 bases that match TRBD2. The CDR3 is made up of 16 amino acids. Germline trimming cut 4 bases from V and 4 bases from J; bases unmatched to any gene: 10. CDR1 MNHEY and CDR2 SVGAGI come from the germline V gene.

V and J are TRBV19 and TRBJ2-1, with D perhaps matching TRBD1 (6 bases). The CDR3 contains 15 residues. CDR1 is LNHDA, CDR2 SQIVND, per germline (reference sequence). Trimming removed 6 bases at V and 0 bases at J, with 12 bases between. This CDR3 is CASRPLQGSYNEQFF. For the CDR3, the DNA is TGTGCCAGTAGGCCTTTACAGGGCTCCTACAATGAGCAGTTCTTC.

This clone was found a few times. J is TRBJ1-5 and V is TRBV28, with D perhaps TRBD1 (6 bases). The V end was cut by 7 bases, the J end by 7 bases, with 17 bases between. The CDR3 covers 14 residues. Looked up from germline, CDR1 is MDHEN and CDR2 is SYDVKM. As DNA, the CDR3 is TGTGCCAGCACCAGAAGGCAGGGGAACCAGCCCCAGCATTTT. Translated: CASTRRQGNQPQHF.

The rearrangement links TRBV7-2 to TRBJ2-1; D is perhaps TRBD1 or TRBD2 (5 bases each). V lost 2 bases to trimming and J lost 9 bases, with 11 bases between them. The CDR3 has 13 residues. Germline V gene data show CDR1 as SGHTA and CDR2 as FQGNSA. CDR3 DNA sequence: TGTGCCAGCAGCTTAATGATTGGGGGTGAGCAGTTCTTC. This codes for CASSLMIGGEQFF.

The chain is built from TRBV18 and TRBJ2-7; 10 positions match TRBD2. CDR3 size: 16 residues. J was trimmed by 2 bases and V by 3 bases; bases with no gene match: 7. The germline gives CDR1 KGHSH, CDR2 LQKENI. The CDR3: CASSPALAGVTYEQYF. CDR3 nucleotides: TGTGCCAGCTCACCGGCGCTAGCGGGGGTTACCTACGAGCAGTACTTC.

The rearrangement links TRBV5-4 to TRBJ1-2; D is undetermined. The V end lost 4 bases, the J end lost 4 bases, and 17 bases lay between the germline ends. Per the germline V gene, CDR1 is SGHNT and CDR2 is YYREEE (reference sequence). This CDR3 is 15 amino acids long. The CDR3 region has the DNA TGTGCCAGCAGCAGCGGCGCCGAGGGAGTCTATGGCTACACCTTC. Its translation: CASSSGAEGVYGYTF.

This chain connects TRBV29-1 to TRBJ2-7; D gene unclear. Germline V gene sequence: CDR1 SQVTM, CDR2 ANQGSEA. The CDR3 has 14 amino acids. Trimming pared 4 bases from V and 2 bases from J, leaving 15 bases between. CDR3 residues: CSVVGPTSAYEQYF. The DNA for the CDR3 is TGCAGCGTTGTTGGCCCGACAAGCGCCTACGAGCAGTACTTC.

This clone has a handful of counts. Other DNA sequences in this specimen translate into the identical CDR3. The chain links TRBV29-1 to TRBJ2-1; 9 nucleotides align to TRBD1. V lost 4 bases to trimming and J lost 10 bases; unmatched junction nucleotides: 5. Per the germline V gene, CDR1 is SQVTM and CDR2 is ANQGSEA. The CDR3 length is 12 residues. The CDR3: CSVGGTGQEQFF. The CDR3 DNA reads as TGCAGCGTTGGTGGGACAGGGCAAGAGCAGTTCTTC.

The rearrangement links TRBV29-1 to TRBJ2-2; weak D call: TRBD1 (6 bases). V lost 6 bases, J lost 3 bases, and 14 bases lay in between. The CDR3 spans 14 residues. Germline loops: CDR1 SQVTM, CDR2 ANQGSEA. The CDR3 sequence: CSVSTGTYTGELFF. Written as DNA, the CDR3 is TGCAGCGTGTCGACAGGCACCTACACCGGGGAGCTGTTTTTT.

The chain couples TRBV5-5 to TRBJ1-5, with D perhaps TRBD1 (6 bases). Germline V CDR1 and CDR2: SGHKS, YYEKEE (reference sequence). Trimming took off 0 bases at V and 5 bases at J, with 12 bases between the two ends. The CDR3 is 15 residues long. This CDR3 is CASSLEQGTDQPQHF. The CDR3 coding sequence is TGTGCCAGCAGCTTGGAACAGGGCACGGATCAGCCCCAGCATTTT.